This T cell receptor (beta chain) is drawn from a study of T cell responses to AZD1222 COVID-19 vaccine. Study-wide results and limits: Females outnumbered males among donors, who were mostly white British; clonal diversity was possibly underestimated. Baseline serostatus was positive in only a handful of AZD1222 recipients.

A note on this clone: Antigen: not known.

The protocol was immunoSEQ multiplex PCR, while the TCRdb copy is restricted to in-frame clones and leaves out a portion. Of approximately 70,000 clones detected, more than 75% appear once; the ten largest clones hold around 4.9%. Trimming pared 5 bases from V and 2 bases from J, leaving 10 bases between. There are 13 residues in the CDR3. Germline values: CDR1 MDHEN, CDR2 SYDVKM. The V call is TRBV28, the J call TRBJ2-7, with a weak D call TRBD1 (6 bases). The specimen comprised peripheral blood, sampled 28 days after the second dose of the MenACWY control vaccine. The clonotype comes from an adult who received the MenACWY meningococcal vaccine as a control. The CDR3 loop reads CASSVGQTYEQYF. CDR3 bases: TGTGCCAGCAGTGTCGGACAGACCTACGAGCAGTACTTC.